Listed below are T cell receptor beta chains from one sample, sequenced in a study of shared clonotypes between healthy human individuals. The method was immunoSEQ multiplex PCR; TCRdb's version includes in-frame clones alone and lacks a portion of them. This sample has about 980,000 clones, with around 80% found just once. Sequences were obtained from memory CD4+ T cells sorted from blood. These receptors originate from a man between 18 and 29 years old in good health. Each CDR3 is given with its conserved first and last residue. Fields, in order: V gene, clone size, D gene, J gene, CDR3 DNA, CDR3 protein. The D gene is left open where the match is weak. Clone size is stated in some rows and not others, as once, few, many or a class when expanded.

TRBV7-2	-	TRBD1	TRBJ2-7	TGTGCCAGCAGCCTTGCCGGGACAGCGTCCTACGAGCAGTACTTC	CASSLAGTASYEQYF
TRBV15	-	-	TRBJ2-5	TGTGCCACCAGCAGAGATCCGGGGTCTCAAGAGACCCAGTACTTC	CATSRDPGSQETQYF
TRBV9	few	-	TRBJ1-5	TGTGCCAGCAGCGTTTCGGGGGGGCAGCCCCAGCATTTT	CASSVSGGQPQHF
TRBV19	-	-	TRBJ2-7	TGTGCCAGTAGTATCCGGGGTCAGCCTCTCTCCTACGAGCAGTACTTC	CASSIRGQPLSYEQYF
TRBV7-3	-	-	TRBJ1-2	TGTGCCAGCAGCCCCGGGGGTGGGGGCTACACCTTC	CASSPGGGGYTF
TRBV5-4	-	-	TRBJ2-7	TGTGCCAGCAGCTTGGTGTCGGTCGGCGAGCAGTACTTC	CASSLVSVGEQYF
TRBV10-2	-	-	TRBJ1-2	TGCGCCAGCAGTGAGTCGAAGGCAGGGGTCCATGGCTACACCTTC	CASSESKAGVHGYTF
TRBV25-1	-	-	TRBJ1-4	TGTGCCAGCAGTGAAGGCAGGATGGGCGAAAAACTGTTTTTT	CASSEGRMGEKLFF
TRBV30	-	TRBD2	TRBJ2-2	TGTGCCTGGAGTTCTGAGCGGGGTAACACCGGGGAGCTGTTTTTT	CAWSSERGNTGELFF
TRBV6-6	-	-	TRBJ2-5	TGTGCCAGCAGTCCCCCTAGGGGGAGGGGCCAAGAGACCCAGTACTTC	CASSPPRGRGQETQYF
TRBV5-1	-	-	TRBJ1-1	TGCGCCAGCAGCTTGGCCGAGAACACTGAAGCTTTCTTT	CASSLAENTEAFF
TRBV2	-	-	TRBJ1-2	TGTGCCAGCAGTGAGGACCTTAGTCGCTACACCTTC	CASSEDLSRYTF
TRBV14	-	TRBD2	TRBJ2-1	TGTGCCAGCAGCCAAGACTGGCTAGCGGGAGAGCACAATGAGCAGTTCTTC	CASSQDWLAGEHNEQFF
TRBV6-4	-	-	TRBJ1-6	TGTGCCAGCAGTGACGGGGGATTAGGGAATTCACCCCTCCACTTT	CASSDGGLGNSPLHF
TRBV28	-	TRBD1	TRBJ1-6	TGTGCCAGCAGTGAGGGACAGGGGGATTTTAATTCACCCCTCCACTTT	CASSEGQGDFNSPLHF
TRBV5-4	-	TRBD2	TRBJ2-1	TGTGCCAGCAGATTGCGGGAGGGCCAAGGCAATGAGCAGTTCTTC	CASRLREGQGNEQFF